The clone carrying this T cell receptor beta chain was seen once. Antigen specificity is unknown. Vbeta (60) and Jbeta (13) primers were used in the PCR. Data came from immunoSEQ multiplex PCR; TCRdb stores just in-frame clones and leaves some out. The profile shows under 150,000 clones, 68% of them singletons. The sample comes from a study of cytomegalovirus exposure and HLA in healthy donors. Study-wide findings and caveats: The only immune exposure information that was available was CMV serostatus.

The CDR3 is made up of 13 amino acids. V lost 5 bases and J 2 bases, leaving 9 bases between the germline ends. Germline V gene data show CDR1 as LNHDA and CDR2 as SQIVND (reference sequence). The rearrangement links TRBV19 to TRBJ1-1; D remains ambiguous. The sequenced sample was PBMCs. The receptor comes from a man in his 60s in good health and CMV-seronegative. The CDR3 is CASSPNTNTEAFF. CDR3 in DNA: TGTGCCAGTAGTCCCAATACTAACACTGAAGCTTTCTTT.